This T cell receptor (beta chain) was captured in a study of PD-L1 blockade in urothelial cancer. Study at large: Patients had received 0 to 3 prior chemotherapy regimens.

The time point denotes: pretreatment peripheral blood. The V and J ends lost 1 base and 2 bases respectively, with 8 bases between them. Germline CDR1 and CDR2: SGHRS and YFSETQ. The CDR3 consists of 14 residues. Synthetic analogs of TCR templates were spiked into every PCR. Method: immunoSEQ multiplex PCR; TCRdb's copy keeps in-frame clones and lacks some. Altogether about 43,000 clones are present, over 75% being singletons, with the ten largest covering about 17%. The chain has TRBV5-1 and TRBJ2-3; D ambiguous. Sample: PBMCs, taken around atezolizumab (anti-PD-L1) treatment. The sequence was collected from a man in his sixties with urothelial cancer. CDR3: CASSLKRPTDTQYF. The CDR3 nucleotides are TGCGCCAGCAGCTTGAAGAGGCCCACAGATACGCAGTATTTT.